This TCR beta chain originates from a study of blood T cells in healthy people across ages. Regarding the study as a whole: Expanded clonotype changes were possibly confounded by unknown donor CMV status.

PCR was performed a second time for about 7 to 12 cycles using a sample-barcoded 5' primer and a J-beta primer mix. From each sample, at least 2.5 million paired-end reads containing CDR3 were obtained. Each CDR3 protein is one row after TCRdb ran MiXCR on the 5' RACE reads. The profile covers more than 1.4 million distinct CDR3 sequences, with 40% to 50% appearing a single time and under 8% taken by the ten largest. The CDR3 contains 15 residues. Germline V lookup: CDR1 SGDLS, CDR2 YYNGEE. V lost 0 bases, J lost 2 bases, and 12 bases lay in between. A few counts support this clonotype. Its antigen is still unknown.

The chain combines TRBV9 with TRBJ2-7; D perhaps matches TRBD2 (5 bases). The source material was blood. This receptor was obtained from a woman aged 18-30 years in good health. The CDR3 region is CASSVGDGRAYEQYF. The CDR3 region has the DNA TGTGCCAGCAGCGTAGGTGATGGGAGAGCCTACGAGCAGTACTTC. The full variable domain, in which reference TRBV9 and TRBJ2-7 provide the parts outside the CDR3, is DSGVTQTPKHLITATGQRVTLRCSPRSGDLSVYWYQQSLDQGLQFLIQYYNGEERAKGNILERFSAQQFPDLHSELNLSSLELGDSALYFCASSVGDGRAYEQYFGPGTRLTVT.